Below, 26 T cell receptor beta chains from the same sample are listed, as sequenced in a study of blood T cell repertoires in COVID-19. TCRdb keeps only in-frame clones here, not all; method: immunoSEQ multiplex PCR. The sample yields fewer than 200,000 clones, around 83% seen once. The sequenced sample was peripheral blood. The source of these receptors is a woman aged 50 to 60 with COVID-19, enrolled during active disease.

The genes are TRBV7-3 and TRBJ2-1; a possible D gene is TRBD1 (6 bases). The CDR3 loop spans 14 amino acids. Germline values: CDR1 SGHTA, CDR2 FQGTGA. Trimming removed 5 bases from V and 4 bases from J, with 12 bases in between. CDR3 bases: TGTGCCAGCAGCCAACAGGGATCTTACAATGAGCAGTTCTTC. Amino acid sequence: CASSQQGSYNEQFF.

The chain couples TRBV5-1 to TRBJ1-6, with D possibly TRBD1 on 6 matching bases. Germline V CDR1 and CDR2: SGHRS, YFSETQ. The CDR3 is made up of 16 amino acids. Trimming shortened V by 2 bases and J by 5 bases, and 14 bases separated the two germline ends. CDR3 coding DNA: TGCGCCAGCAGCTTCGCAGGGGTCGGAAATAATTCACCCCTCCACTTT. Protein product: CASSFAGVGNNSPLHF.

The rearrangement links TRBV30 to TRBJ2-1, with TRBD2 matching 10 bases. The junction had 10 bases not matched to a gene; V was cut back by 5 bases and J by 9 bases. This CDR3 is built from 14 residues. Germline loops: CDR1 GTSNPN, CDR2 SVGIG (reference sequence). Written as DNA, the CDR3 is TGTGCCTGGGAAGTAACTAGCGGGGCCAGTGAGCAGTTCTTC. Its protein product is CAWEVTSGASEQFF.

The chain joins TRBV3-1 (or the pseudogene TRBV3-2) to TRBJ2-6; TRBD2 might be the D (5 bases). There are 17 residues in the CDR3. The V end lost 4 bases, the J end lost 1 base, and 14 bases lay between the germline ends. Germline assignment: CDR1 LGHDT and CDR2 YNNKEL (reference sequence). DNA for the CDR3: TGTGCCAGCAGCCGAAATGGGAGTCCTTCTGGGGCCAACGTCCTGACTTTC. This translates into CASSRNGSPSGANVLTF.

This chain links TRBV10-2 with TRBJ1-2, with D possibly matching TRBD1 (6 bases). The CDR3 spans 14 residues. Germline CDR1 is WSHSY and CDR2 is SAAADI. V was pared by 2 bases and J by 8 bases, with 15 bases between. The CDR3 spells CASSEKGGRYGYTF. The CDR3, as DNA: TGCGCCAGCAGTGAGAAGGGGGGGCGTTACGGCTACACCTTC.

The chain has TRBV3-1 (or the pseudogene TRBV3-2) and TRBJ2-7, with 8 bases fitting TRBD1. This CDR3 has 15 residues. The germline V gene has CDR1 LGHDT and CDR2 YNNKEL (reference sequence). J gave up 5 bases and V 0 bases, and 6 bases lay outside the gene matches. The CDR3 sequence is CASSQDRTGLDEQYF. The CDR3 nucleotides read TGTGCCAGCAGCCAAGATCGGACAGGGCTTGACGAGCAGTACTTC.

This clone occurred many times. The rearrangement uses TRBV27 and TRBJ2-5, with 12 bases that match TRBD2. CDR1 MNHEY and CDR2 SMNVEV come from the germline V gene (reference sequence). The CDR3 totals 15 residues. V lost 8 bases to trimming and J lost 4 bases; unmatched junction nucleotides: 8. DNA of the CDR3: TGTGCCAGCCAGGTCGCTAGCGGGGGGGCAGAGACCCAGTACTTC. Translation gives CASQVASGGAETQYF.

The CDR3 sequence: CASSPDRFEKLFF. The CDR3 nucleotides are TGCGCCAGCAGCCCGGACAGGTTTGAAAAACTGTTTTTT. The J gene is TRBJ1-4, the V gene TRBV5-1; 7 bases are shared with TRBD1. CDR3 size: 13 residues. From germline, CDR1 is SGHRS and CDR2 YFSETQ. V gave up 4 bases and J gave up 7 bases; unmatched junction bases: 4.

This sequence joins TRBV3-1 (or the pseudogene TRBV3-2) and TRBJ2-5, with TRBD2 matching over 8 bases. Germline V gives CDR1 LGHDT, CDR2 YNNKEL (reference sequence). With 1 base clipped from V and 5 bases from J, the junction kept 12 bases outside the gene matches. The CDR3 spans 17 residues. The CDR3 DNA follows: TGTGCCAGCAGCCAAGTTAGATGGGTTAGCGGGGTCGAGACCCAGTACTTC. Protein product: CASSQVRWVSGVETQYF.

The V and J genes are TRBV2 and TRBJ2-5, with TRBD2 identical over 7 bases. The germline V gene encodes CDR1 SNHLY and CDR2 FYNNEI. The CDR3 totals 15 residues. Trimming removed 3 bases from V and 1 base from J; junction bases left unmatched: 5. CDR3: CASSEGGGAQETQYF. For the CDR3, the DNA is TGTGCCAGCAGTGAGGGCGGGGGAGCCCAAGAGACCCAGTACTTC.

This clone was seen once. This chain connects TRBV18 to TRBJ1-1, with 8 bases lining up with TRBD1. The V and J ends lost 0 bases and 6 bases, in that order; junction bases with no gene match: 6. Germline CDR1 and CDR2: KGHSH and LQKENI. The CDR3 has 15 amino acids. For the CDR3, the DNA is TGTGCCAGCTCACCACCGCAGGGGGCGATCCCTGAAGCTTTCTTT. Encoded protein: CASSPPQGAIPEAFF.

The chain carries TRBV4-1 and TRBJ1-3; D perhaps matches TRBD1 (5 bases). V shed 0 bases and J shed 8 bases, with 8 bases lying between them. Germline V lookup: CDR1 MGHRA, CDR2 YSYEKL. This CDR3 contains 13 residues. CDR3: CASSQEGGDTIYF. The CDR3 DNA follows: TGCGCCAGCAGCCAAGAGGGGGGAGACACCATATATTTT.

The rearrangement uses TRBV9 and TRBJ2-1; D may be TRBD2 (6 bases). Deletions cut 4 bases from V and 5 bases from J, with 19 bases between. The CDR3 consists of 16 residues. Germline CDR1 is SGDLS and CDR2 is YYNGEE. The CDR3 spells CASSIRPGTGNNEQFF. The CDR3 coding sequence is TGTGCCAGCAGCATCCGTCCCGGGACTGGAAACAATGAGCAGTTCTTC.

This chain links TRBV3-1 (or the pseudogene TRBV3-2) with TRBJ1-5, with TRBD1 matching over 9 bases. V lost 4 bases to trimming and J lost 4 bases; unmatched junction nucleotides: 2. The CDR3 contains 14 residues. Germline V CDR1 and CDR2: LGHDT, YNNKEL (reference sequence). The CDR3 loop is CASSLGTGNQPQHF. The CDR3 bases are TGTGCCAGCAGCCTAGGGACAGGGAATCAGCCCCAGCATTTT.

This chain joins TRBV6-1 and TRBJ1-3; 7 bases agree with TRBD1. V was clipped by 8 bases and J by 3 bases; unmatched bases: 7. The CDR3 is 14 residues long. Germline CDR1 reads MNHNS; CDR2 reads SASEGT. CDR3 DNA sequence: TGTGCCAGCGGGGACAGCCGAATTGGAAACACCATATATTTT. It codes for CASGDSRIGNTIYF.

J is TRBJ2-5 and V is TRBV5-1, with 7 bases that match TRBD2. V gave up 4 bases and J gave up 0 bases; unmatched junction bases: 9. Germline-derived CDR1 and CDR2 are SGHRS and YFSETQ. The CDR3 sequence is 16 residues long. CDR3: CASSPGPGGDQETQYF. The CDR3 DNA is TGCGCCAGCAGCCCAGGTCCGGGGGGAGACCAAGAGACCCAGTACTTC.

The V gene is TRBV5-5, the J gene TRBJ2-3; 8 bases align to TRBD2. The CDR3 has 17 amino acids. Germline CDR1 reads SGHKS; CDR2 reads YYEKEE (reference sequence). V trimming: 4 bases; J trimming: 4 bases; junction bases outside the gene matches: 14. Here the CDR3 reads CASSIPVAGPSSDTQYF. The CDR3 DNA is TGTGCCAGCAGCATCCCCGTAGCGGGGCCCTCGTCAGATACGCAGTATTTT.

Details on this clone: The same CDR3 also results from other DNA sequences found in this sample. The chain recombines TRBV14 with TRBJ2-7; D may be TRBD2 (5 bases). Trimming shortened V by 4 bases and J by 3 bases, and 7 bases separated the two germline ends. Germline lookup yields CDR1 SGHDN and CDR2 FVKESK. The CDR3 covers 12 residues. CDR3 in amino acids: CASSPRGYEQYF. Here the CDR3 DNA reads TGTGCCAGCAGCCCCCGGGGCTACGAGCAGTACTTC.

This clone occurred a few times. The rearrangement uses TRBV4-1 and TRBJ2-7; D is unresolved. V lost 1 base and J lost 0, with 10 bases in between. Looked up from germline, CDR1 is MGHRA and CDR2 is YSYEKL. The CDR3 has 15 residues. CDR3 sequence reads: CASSQVLVISYEQYF. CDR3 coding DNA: TGCGCCAGCAGCCAAGTTTTAGTTATCTCCTACGAGCAGTACTTC.

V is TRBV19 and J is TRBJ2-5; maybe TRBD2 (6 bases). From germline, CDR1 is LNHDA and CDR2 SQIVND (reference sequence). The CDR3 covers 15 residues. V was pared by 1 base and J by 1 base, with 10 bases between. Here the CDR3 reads CASSIGGATQETQYF. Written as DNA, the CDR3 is TGTGCCAGTAGTATAGGCGGGGCCACCCAAGAGACCCAGTACTTC.

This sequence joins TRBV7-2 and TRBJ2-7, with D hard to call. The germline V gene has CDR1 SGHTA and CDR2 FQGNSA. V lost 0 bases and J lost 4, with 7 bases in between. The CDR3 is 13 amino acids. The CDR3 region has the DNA TGTGCCAGCAGCTTAGCAGCAGCGTACGAGCAGTACTTC. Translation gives CASSLAAAYEQYF.

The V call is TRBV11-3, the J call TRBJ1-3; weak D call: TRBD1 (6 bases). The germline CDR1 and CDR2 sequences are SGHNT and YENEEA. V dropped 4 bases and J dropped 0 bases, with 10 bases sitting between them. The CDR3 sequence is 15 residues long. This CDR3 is CASSSSGDSGNTIYF. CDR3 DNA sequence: TGTGCCAGCAGCTCGTCAGGGGACTCTGGAAACACCATATATTTT.

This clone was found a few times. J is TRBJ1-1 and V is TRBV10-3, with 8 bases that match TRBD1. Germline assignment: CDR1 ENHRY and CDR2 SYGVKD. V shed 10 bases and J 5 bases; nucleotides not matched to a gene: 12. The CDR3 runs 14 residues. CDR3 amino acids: CATQAGGVYTEAFF. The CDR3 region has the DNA TGTGCCACCCAGGCAGGGGGCGTGTATACTGAAGCTTTCTTT.

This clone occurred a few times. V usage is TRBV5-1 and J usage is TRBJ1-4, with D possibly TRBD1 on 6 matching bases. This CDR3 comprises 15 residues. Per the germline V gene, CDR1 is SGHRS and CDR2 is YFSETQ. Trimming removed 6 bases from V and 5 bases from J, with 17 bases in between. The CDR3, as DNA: TGCGCCAGCACAGTCCAGGGGCAGTTAAATGAAAAACTGTTTTTT. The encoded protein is CASTVQGQLNEKLFF.

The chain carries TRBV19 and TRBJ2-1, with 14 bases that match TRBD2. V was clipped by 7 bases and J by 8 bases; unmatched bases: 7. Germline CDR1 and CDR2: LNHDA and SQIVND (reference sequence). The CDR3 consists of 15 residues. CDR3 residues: CASISTSGGADEQFF. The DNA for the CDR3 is TGTGCCAGTATTTCGACTAGCGGGGGGGCCGATGAGCAGTTCTTC.

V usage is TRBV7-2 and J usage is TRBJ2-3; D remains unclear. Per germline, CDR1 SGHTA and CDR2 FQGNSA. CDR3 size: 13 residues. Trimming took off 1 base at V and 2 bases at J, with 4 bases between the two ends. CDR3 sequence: CASSLGATDTQYF. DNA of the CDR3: TGTGCCAGCAGCTTAGGGGCCACAGATACGCAGTATTTT.